Each of the 9 T cell receptor beta chains below was sequenced from the same sample in a study of blood T cell repertoires in COVID-19 (dated by TCRdb to about 2020). The library was obtained by the immunoSEQ multiplex PCR assay. TCRdb limited this immuneACCESS table to in-frame rearrangements with V and J called. A share of clones is missing; checked studies link under half to unresolved V genes, and the rest is unexplained. The sample data list 45,000 to 55,000 clones, and about nine tenths of these were observed just once. The top ten constitute 7.8% of the sample. The specimen sequenced was peripheral blood. These receptor sequences come from a man aged 50-59 years with active COVID-19.

This chain joins TRBV5-4 and TRBJ1-2, with TRBD1 matching over 9 bases. Trimming cost V 0 bases and J 4 bases; bases outside gene matches: 4. Germline CDR1 reads SGHNT; CDR2 reads YYREEE (reference sequence). The CDR3 is 15 residues long. DNA of the CDR3: TGTGCCAGCAGCTTGGGGGACAGGGTGGGCTATGGCTACACCTTC. Amino acids: CASSLGDRVGYGYTF.

This chain uses TRBV2 with TRBJ2-2; weak D call: TRBD1 (7 bases). V lost 8 bases to trimming and J lost 0 bases, with 16 bases between them. CDR1 and CDR2 (germline): SNHLY, FYNNEI. This CDR3 has 16 amino acids. CDR3 region: CASSLGGTANTGELFF. The CDR3 DNA follows: TGTGCCAGCTCCCTGGGCGGGACAGCGAACACCGGGGAGCTGTTTTTT.

The genes are TRBV5-1 and TRBJ2-3; maybe TRBD1 (5 bases). This CDR3 comprises 15 residues. V lost 3 bases and J 0 bases, leaving 11 bases between the germline ends. Germline CDR1 and CDR2: SGHRS and YFSETQ. As DNA, the CDR3 is TGCGCCAGCAGCTCAGGGTCAACTAGCACAGATACGCAGTATTTT. Its protein is CASSSGSTSTDTQYF.

V usage is TRBV28 and J usage is TRBJ1-5, with D hard to call. Germline values: CDR1 MDHEN, CDR2 SYDVKM. The V end was cut by 2 bases, the J end by 6 bases, with 17 bases between. The CDR3 is made up of 16 amino acids. The CDR3 nucleotides are TGTGCCAGCAGTTTAGGCTCCTTTCTAGGAGGTCAGCCCCAGCATTTT. Its translation: CASSLGSFLGGQPQHF.

The gene calls are TRBV6-2 or TRBV6-3 and TRBJ1-5, with TRBD1 identical over 7 bases. The CDR3 totals 14 residues. Germline CDR1 is MNHEY and CDR2 is SVGEGT. V lost 5 bases, J lost 8 bases, and 9 bases stayed unmatched. CDR3 sequence reads: CASSNKTGSKPQHF. The CDR3 coding sequence is TGTGCCAGCAGTAATAAGACAGGGAGTAAGCCCCAGCATTTT.

The chain has TRBV5-1 and TRBJ1-2; TRBD1 might be the D (5 bases). Germline-derived CDR1 and CDR2 are SGHRS and YFSETQ. The V end lost 4 bases, the J end lost 12 bases, and 25 bases lay between the germline ends. CDR3 length: 15 amino acids. The DNA of the CDR3 is TGCGCCAGCAGCATTTCGGACACGGCTCGCGCCGACAACACCTTC. Translation: CASSISDTARADNTF.

The rearrangement uses TRBV18 and TRBJ2-1; 9 bases line up with TRBD2. The germline V gene encodes CDR1 KGHSH and CDR2 LQKENI. The CDR3 extends over 15 amino acids. J lost 7 bases, V lost 2 bases, and 6 bases had no gene match. In nucleotides, the CDR3 is TGTGCCAGCTCACCAAAAAGCGGGGGGCGGAATGAGCAGTTCTTC. Translated: CASSPKSGGRNEQFF.

The gene calls are TRBV29-1 and TRBJ2-5; perhaps TRBD1 as D (6 bases). The CDR3 is 13 residues long. Trimming removed 4 bases from V and 4 bases from J, with 13 bases in between. Germline CDR1 and CDR2: SQVTM and ANQGSEA. The CDR3 nucleotides are TGCAGCGTTGGGGGGCCGGGGTCAGAGACCCAGTACTTC. This sequence encodes CSVGGPGSETQYF.

The chain carries TRBV28 and TRBJ1-3, with TRBD1 matching 9 bases. Germline assignment: CDR1 MDHEN and CDR2 SYDVKM. CDR3 size: 11 residues. Unmatched junction bases numbered 6, after V lost 8 bases and J lost 13 bases. The CDR3 protein is CASSRGQGIYF. DNA of the CDR3: TGTGCCAGCTCAAGGGGACAGGGAATATATTTT.